This T cell receptor beta chain originates from a study of T cell changes during pregnancy in multiple sclerosis. Sequencing was performed with immunoSEQ multiplex PCR; in TCRdb, only in-frame clones are kept and a portion is missing. Counted here are approximately 90,000 clones, 94% occurring once; the ten biggest clones make up 0.7% to 1%. Sequencing was performed on peripheral blood, taken in the third trimester of pregnancy. This clonotype originated in a female donor with multiple sclerosis, enrolled in a pregnancy study.

DNA for the CDR3: TGTGCCAGCAGCGCATCCGGGGGACTATACACAGATACGCAGTATTTT. Protein product: CASSASGGLYTDTQYF. The chain links TRBV9 to TRBJ2-3, with 7 positions matching TRBD2. The CDR3 contains 16 residues. V lost 3 bases, J lost 2 bases, and 9 bases stayed unmatched. Germline loops: CDR1 SGDLS, CDR2 YYNGEE. Supplemented by reference TRBV9 and TRBJ2-3, the full variable domain reads DSGVTQTPKHLITATGQRVTLRCSPRSGDLSVYWYQQSLDQGLQFLIQYYNGEERAKGNILERFSAQQFPDLHSELNLSSLELGDSALYFCASSASGGLYTDTQYFGPGTRLTVL.